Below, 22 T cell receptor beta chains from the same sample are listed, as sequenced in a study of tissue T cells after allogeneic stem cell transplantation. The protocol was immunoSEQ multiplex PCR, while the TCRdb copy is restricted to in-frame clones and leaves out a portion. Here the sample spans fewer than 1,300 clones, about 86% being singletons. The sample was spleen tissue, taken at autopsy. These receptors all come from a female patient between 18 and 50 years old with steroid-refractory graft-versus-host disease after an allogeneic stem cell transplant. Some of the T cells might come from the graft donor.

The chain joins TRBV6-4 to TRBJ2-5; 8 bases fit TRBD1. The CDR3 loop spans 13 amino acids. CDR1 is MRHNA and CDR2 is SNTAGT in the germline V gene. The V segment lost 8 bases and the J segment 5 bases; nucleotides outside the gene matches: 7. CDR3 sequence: CASSTGDGETQYF. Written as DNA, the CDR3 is TGTGCCAGCTCGACAGGGGATGGGGAGACCCAGTACTTC.

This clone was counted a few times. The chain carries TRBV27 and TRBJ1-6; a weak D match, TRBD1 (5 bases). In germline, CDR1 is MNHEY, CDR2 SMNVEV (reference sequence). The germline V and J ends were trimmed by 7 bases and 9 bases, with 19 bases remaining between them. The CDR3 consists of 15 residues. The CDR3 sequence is CASTSPPGRGSPLHF. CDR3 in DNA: TGTGCCAGCACCTCGCCGCCAGGGCGCGGTTCACCCCTCCACTTT.

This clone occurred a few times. CDR3: CSVESGISYEQYF. CDR3 sequence (DNA): TGCAGCGTTGAAAGTGGGATTTCCTACGAGCAGTACTTC. The V call is TRBV29-1, the J call TRBJ2-7; no clear D gene. This CDR3 is 13 amino acids long. Trimming left V 2 bases short and J 1 base short, with 9 bases between. Per the germline V gene, CDR1 is SQVTM and CDR2 is ANQGSEA.

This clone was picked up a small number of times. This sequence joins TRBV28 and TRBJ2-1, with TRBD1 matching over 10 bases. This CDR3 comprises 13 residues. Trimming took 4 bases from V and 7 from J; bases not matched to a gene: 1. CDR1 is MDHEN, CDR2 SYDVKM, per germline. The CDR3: CASSSGQGNEQFF. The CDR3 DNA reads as TGTGCCAGCAGTTCGGGACAGGGGAATGAGCAGTTCTTC.

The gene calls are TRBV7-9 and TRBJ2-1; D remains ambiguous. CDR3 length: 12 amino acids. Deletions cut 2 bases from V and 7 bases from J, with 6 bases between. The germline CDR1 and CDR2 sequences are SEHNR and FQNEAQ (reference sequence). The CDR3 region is CASSLKVNEQFF. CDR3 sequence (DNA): TGTGCCAGCAGCTTAAAGGTAAATGAGCAGTTCTTC.

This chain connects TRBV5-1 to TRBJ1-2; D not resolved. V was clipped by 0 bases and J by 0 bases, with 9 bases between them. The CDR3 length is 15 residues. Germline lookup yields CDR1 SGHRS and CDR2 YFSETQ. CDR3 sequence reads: CASSLVAVANYGYTF. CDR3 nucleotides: TGCGCCAGCAGCTTGGTGGCAGTTGCTAACTATGGCTACACCTTC.

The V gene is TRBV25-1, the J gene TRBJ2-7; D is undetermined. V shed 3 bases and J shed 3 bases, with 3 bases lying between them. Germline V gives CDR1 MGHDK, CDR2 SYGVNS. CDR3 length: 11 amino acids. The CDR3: CASSDIYEQYF. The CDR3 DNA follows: TGTGCCAGCAGTGATATCTACGAGCAGTACTTC.

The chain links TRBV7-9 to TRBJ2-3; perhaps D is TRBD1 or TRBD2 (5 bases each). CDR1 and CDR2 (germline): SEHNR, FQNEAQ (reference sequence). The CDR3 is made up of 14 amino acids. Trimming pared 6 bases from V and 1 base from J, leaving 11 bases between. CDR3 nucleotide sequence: TGTGCCAGCAGTATTGTGGGGGGCACAGATACGCAGTATTTT. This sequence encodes CASSIVGGTDTQYF.

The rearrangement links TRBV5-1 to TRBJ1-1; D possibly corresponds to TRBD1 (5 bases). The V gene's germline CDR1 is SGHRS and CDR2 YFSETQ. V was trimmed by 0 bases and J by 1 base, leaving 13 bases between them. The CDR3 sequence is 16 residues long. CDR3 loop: CASSLGVRATNTEAFF. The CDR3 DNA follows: TGCGCCAGCAGCTTGGGGGTCAGGGCGACGAACACTGAAGCTTTCTTT.

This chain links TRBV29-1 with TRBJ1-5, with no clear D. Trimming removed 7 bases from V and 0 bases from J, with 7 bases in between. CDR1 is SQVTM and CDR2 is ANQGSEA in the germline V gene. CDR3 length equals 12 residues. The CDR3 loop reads CSAQVSNQPQHF. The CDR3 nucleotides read TGCAGCGCCCAGGTTAGCAATCAGCCCCAGCATTTT.

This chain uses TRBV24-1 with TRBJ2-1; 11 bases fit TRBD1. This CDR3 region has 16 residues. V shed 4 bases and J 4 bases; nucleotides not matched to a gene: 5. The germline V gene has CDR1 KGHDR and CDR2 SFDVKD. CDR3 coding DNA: TGTGCCACCAGTGACTCGGACAGGGGGCCGTACAATGAGCAGTTCTTC. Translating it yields CATSDSDRGPYNEQFF.

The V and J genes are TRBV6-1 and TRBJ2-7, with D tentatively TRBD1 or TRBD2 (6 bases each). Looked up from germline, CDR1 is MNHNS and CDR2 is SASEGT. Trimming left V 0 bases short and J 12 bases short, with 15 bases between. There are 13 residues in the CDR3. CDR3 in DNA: TGTGCCAGCAGTGAAGCAGGAACGGGGGCCAGGTACTTC. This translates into CASSEAGTGARYF.

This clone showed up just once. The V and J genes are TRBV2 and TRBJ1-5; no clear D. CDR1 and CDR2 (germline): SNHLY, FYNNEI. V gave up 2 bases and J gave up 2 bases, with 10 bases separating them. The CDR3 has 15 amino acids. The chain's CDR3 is CASSEYRAGNQPQHF. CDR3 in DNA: TGTGCCAGCAGTGAATATAGGGCGGGCAATCAGCCCCAGCATTTT.

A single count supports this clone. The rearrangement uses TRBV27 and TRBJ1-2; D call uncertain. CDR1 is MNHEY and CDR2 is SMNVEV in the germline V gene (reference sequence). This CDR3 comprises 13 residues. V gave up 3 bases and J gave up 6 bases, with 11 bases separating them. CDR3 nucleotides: TGTGCCAGCAGTTTGGAGACAACTAATGGCTACACCTTC. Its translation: CASSLETTNGYTF.

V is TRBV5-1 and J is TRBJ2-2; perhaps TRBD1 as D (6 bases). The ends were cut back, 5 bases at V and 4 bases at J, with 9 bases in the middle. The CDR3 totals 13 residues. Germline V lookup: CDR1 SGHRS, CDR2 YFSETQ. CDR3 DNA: TGCGCCAGCAGTCCCAGGGGCACCGGGGAGCTGTTTTTT. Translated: CASSPRGTGELFF.

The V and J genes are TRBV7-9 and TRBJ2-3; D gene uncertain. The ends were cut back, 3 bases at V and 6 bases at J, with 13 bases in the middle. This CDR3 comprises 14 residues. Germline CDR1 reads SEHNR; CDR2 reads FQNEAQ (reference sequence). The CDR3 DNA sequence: TGTGCCAGCAGCTTCCTTAAGCCACTTGATACGCAGTATTTT. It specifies CASSFLKPLDTQYF. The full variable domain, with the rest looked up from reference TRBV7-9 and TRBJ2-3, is DTGVSQNPRHKITKRGQNVTFRCDPISEHNRLYWYRQTLGQGPEFLTYFQNEAQLEKSRLLSDRFSAERPKGSFSTLEIQRTEQGDSAMYLCASSFLKPLDTQYFGPGTRLTVL.

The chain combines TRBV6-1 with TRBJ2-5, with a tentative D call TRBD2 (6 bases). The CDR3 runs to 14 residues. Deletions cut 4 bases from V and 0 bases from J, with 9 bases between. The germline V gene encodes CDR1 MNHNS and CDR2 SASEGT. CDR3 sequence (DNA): TGTGCCAGCAGTGGACTAGAGTACCAAGAGACCCAGTACTTC. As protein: CASSGLEYQETQYF.

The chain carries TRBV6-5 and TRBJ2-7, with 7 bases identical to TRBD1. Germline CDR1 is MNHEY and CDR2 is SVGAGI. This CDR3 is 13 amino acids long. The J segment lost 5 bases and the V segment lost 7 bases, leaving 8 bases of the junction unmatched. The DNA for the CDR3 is TGTGCCAGCACCCCGGGACAGCGGCACGAGCAGTACTTC. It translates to CASTPGQRHEQYF.

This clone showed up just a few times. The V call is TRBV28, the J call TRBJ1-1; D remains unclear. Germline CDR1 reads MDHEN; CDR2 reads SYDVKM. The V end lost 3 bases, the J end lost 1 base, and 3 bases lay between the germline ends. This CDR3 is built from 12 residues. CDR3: CASSFWNTEAFF. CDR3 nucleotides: TGTGCCAGCAGTTTCTGGAACACTGAAGCTTTCTTT.

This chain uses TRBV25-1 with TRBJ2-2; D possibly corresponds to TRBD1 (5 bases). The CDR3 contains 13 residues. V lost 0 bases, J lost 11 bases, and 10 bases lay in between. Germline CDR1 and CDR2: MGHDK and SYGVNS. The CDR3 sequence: CASSEYSRGELFF. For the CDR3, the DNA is TGTGCCAGCAGTGAATATTCAAGGGGTGAGCTGTTTTTT. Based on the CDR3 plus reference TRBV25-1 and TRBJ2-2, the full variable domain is EADIYQTPRYLVIGTGKKITLECSQTMGHDKMYWYQQDPGMELHLIHYSYGVNSTEKGDLSSESTVSRIRTEHFPLTLESARPSHTSQYLCASSEYSRGELFFGEGSRLTVL.

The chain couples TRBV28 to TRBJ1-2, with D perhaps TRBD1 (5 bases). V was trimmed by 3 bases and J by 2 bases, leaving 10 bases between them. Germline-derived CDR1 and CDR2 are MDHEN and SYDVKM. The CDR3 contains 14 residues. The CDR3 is CASSFRDLNYGYTF. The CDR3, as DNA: TGTGCCAGCAGTTTCCGGGACCTAAACTATGGCTACACCTTC.

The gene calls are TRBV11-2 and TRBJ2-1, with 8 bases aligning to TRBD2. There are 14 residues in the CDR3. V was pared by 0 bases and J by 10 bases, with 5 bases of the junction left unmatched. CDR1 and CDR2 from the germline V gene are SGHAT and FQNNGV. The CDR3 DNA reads TGTGCCAGCAGCTTAGATCTGCAGCGGGGGGAGCAGTTCTTC. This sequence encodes CASSLDLQRGEQFF.